The present entry profiles one T cell receptor beta chain with its context. As the CDR3 is not closed by the conserved phenylalanine or tryptophan, this likely results from a read error. The data are from a study of molecular identifiers for immune sequencing clone quantification. MiXCR was run by TCRdb on the PCR reads, yielding one entry per CDR3 protein. The sample carries over 550,000 distinct CDR3 sequences, around 25% recorded once. V lost 4 bases to trimming and J lost 2 bases, with 21 bases between them. This CDR3 region has 17 residues. Germline CDR1 LNHDA, CDR2 SQIVND (reference sequence). The TCR comes from a human donor in good health. Some libraries in this study had Jurkat cell RNA spiked in. V and J are TRBV19 and TRBJ2-7; perhaps TRBD2 as D (5 bases). Sequences were obtained from naive CD8+ T cells from blood, with Jurkat cell RNA spiked in. The subset is: FACS-sorted CD8+CD4-CCR7+CD45RA+ naive T cells. DNA for the CDR3: TGTGCCAGTAGTACACATCTTTGGGGAGAGAGGGCCTACGAGCAGTACTCC. This encodes CASSTHLWGERAYEQYS.